A single sample is the source of the 21 T cell receptor beta chains below, sequenced in a study of response to subunit inactivated influenza vaccine. TCRdb reanalysed the RT-PCR reads using MiXCR and keeps one entry per CDR3 protein. The sample yields 610,000 or so distinct CDR3 sequences, 13% to 15% seen once. The sample here was PBMCs from blood, taken about 11 days after vaccination. Every receptor here comes from a man between 50 and 59 years old who received an inactivated influenza vaccine.

J is TRBJ2-2 and V is TRBV6-5; D gene ambiguous. Trimming pared 2 bases from V and 4 bases from J, leaving 11 bases between. This CDR3 region has 15 residues. Germline V CDR1 and CDR2: MNHEY, SVGAGI. CDR3: CASSYRYWGTGELFF. The CDR3 nucleotides are TGTGCCAGCAGTTACCGCTATTGGGGCACCGGGGAGCTGTTTTTT.

The table lists this clonotype with a few counts. The chain carries TRBV6-4 and TRBJ2-6; D may correspond to TRBD1 or TRBD2 (5 bases each). The V end was cut by 2 bases, the J end by 0 bases, with 5 bases between. The CDR3 totals 15 residues. Germline-derived CDR1 and CDR2 are MRHNA and SNTAGT. The CDR3 nucleotides read TGTGCCAGCAGTGACGGGGGCTCTGGGGCCAACGTCCTGACTTTC. Translating it yields CASSDGGSGANVLTF.

This clonotype has just a few counts. The rearrangement uses TRBV7-9 and TRBJ2-1, with unresolved D. V lost 5 bases and J lost 8, with 10 bases in between. Germline CDR1 SEHNR, CDR2 FQNEAQ (reference sequence). CDR3 length equals 12 residues. The CDR3 protein is CASSPDLDEQFF. CDR3 coding DNA: TGTGCCAGCAGCCCAGACCTGGATGAGCAGTTCTTC.

This clonotype occurred many times. The gene calls are TRBV6-6 and TRBJ2-1; a possible D gene is TRBD2 (6 bases). V shed 8 bases and J shed 4 bases, with 6 bases lying between them. CDR1 and CDR2 from the germline V gene are MNHNY and SVGAGI (reference sequence). The CDR3 totals 11 residues. CDR3 in amino acids: CASAGYNEQFF. The CDR3 DNA sequence: TGTGCCAGCGCGGGGTACAATGAGCAGTTCTTC.

The V and J genes are TRBV5-1 and TRBJ2-2, with a tentative D call TRBD1 (6 bases). CDR1 is SGHRS, CDR2 YFSETQ, per germline. V was trimmed by 1 base and J by 1 base, leaving 11 bases between them. This CDR3 has 16 amino acids. The CDR3 DNA follows: TGCGCCAGCAGCTTGTGGAGACAGGAGAACACCGGGGAGCTGTTTTTT. This gives the protein CASSLWRQENTGELFF.

The chain links TRBV6-5 to TRBJ1-5; D unclear. CDR3 length: 14 residues. The V gene's germline CDR1 is MNHEY and CDR2 SVGAGI. Between the trimmed V and J ends, which lost 2 bases and 6 bases, there was a span of 11 bases. The CDR3 region has the DNA TGTGCCAGCAGTTACAGCGCGAGTACTCAGCCCCAGCATTTT. Protein sequence: CASSYSASTQPQHF.

This clonotype was detected many times. This rearrangement joins TRBV10-3 to TRBJ2-3; D assignment may be TRBD1 or TRBD2 (5 bases each). Germline values: CDR1 ENHRY, CDR2 SYGVKD. V was cut by 2 bases and J by 0 bases, with 12 bases left in between. The CDR3 contains 16 residues. CDR3 nucleotide sequence: TGTGCCATCAGTGAGGGATCGGGGCTGAGCACAGATACGCAGTATTTT. This encodes CAISEGSGLSTDTQYF.

V gene TRBV28 combines with J gene TRBJ1-5; no firm D call. V lost 6 bases, J lost 4 bases, and 7 bases lay in between. The germline gives CDR1 MDHEN, CDR2 SYDVKM. This CDR3 has 12 residues. The CDR3 bases are TGTGCCAGCAGGGAGAGGAATCAGCCCCAGCATTTT. This gives the protein CASRERNQPQHF.

The table lists this clonotype with many counts. The chain employs TRBV7-9 and TRBJ2-5, with 8 bases lining up with TRBD2. Germline V gives CDR1 SEHNR, CDR2 FQNEAQ (reference sequence). This CDR3 has 13 residues. V shed 3 bases, J shed 3 bases, and the junction held 0 bases outside the gene matches. The CDR3 protein is CASSFGGEETQYF. The CDR3 coding sequence is TGTGCCAGCAGCTTCGGGGGGGAAGAGACCCAGTACTTC.

This clonotype was seen a few times. In DNA form, the CDR3 reads TGTGCCAGCAGTTCGTGGGCAGATACGCAGTATTTT. Translated, it gives CASSSWADTQYF. The V and J genes are TRBV6-5 and TRBJ2-3; D is uncertain. V was trimmed by 4 bases and J by 4 bases, leaving 6 bases between them. CDR1 is MNHEY and CDR2 is SVGAGI in the germline V gene. This CDR3 region has 12 residues.

The chain joins TRBV4-2 to TRBJ1-2; 9 positions agree with TRBD1. The V gene's germline CDR1 is LGHNA and CDR2 YNFKEQ. The CDR3 sequence is 16 residues long. The V and J ends lost 0 bases and 1 base, in that order; junction bases with no gene match: 3. Here the CDR3 DNA reads TGTGCCAGCAGCCAAGAGGGGACAGGGAATAACTATGGCTACACCTTC. Translating gives CASSQEGTGNNYGYTF.

This sequence joins TRBV20-1 and TRBJ2-1, with TRBD1 matching 9 bases. CDR1 DFQATT and CDR2 SNEGSKA come from the germline V gene (reference sequence). Germline trimming cut 6 bases from V and 3 bases from J; bases unmatched to any gene: 15. The CDR3 runs to 17 residues. CDR3: CSAYANPGTGSYNEQFF. CDR3 nucleotide sequence: TGCAGTGCGTATGCGAACCCCGGGACAGGGAGCTACAATGAGCAGTTCTTC.

This clonotype was seen a few times. This chain joins TRBV3-1 and TRBJ1-6; D not resolved. Trimming stripped 1 base from V and 7 bases from J, with 8 bases between. The CDR3 has 14 amino acids. Germline CDR1 reads LGHDT; CDR2 reads YNNKEL (reference sequence). In DNA, the CDR3 is TGTGCCAGCAGCCAAGTACAGAAAAATTCACCCCTCCACTTT. Its translation: CASSQVQKNSPLHF.

This clonotype was seen a handful of times. The genes are TRBV20-1 and TRBJ2-7; TRBD2 matches 8 bases. This CDR3 is built from 16 residues. Germline V CDR1 and CDR2: DFQATT, SNEGSKA (reference sequence). V shed 5 bases and J 0 bases; nucleotides not matched to a gene: 12. The CDR3 DNA sequence: TGCAGTGCTGGGGGGGGTAGCGGGGTTAGCTCCTACGAGCAGTACTTC. Translating it yields CSAGGGSGVSSYEQYF.

This clonotype was seen a few times. The rearrangement uses TRBV6-5 and TRBJ2-1; a possible D gene is TRBD1 (6 bases). This CDR3 spans 19 amino acids. CDR1 is MNHEY, CDR2 SVGAGI, per germline. V was clipped by 2 bases and J by 4 bases, with 24 bases between them. CDR3: CASSYGLGQSNGPYNEQFF. CDR3 DNA: TGTGCCAGCAGTTACGGGTTGGGACAATCAAACGGGCCTTACAATGAGCAGTTCTTC.

In this sample, this clonotype turned up a few times. The chain links TRBV7-8 to TRBJ2-6, with 8 bases fitting TRBD1. The germline CDR1 and CDR2 sequences are SGHVS and FQNEAQ. CDR3 size: 17 residues. V was pared by 4 bases and J by 1 base, with 6 bases of the junction left unmatched. CDR3 sequence reads: CASSSYRQGSGANVLTF. CDR3 DNA sequence: TGTGCCAGCAGCTCATACCGACAGGGGTCTGGGGCCAACGTCCTGACTTTC.

In this sample, this clonotype turned up a few times. The rearrangement links TRBV12-3 or TRBV12-4 to TRBJ1-4, with D maybe TRBD1 (5 bases). CDR3 size: 15 residues. V lost 3 bases and J lost 10, with 18 bases in between. In DNA form, the CDR3 reads TGTGCCAGCAGTTTTTACGTGGGGCAGGAAGGAAAACTGTTTTTT. Translating gives CASSFYVGQEGKLFF.

The chain recombines TRBV2 with TRBJ2-2; the match to TRBD2 covers 8 bases. Germline V CDR1 and CDR2: SNHLY, FYNNEI. The ends lost 1 base at V and 0 bases at J; junction bases unmatched: 13. This CDR3 is 20 amino acids long. Written as DNA, the CDR3 is TGTGCCAGCAGTGAAGAGGTCCGGTTACTAGCGGACGCGAACACCGGGGAGCTGTTTTTT. As protein: CASSEEVRLLADANTGELFF. Complete variable domain (other parts from reference TRBV2 and TRBJ2-2): EPEVTQTPSHQVTQMGQEVILRCVPISNHLYFYWYRQILGQKVEFLVSFYNNEISEKSEIFDDQFSVERPDGSNFTLKIRSTKLEDSAMYFCASSEEVRLLADANTGELFFGEGSRLTVL.

In this sample, this clonotype turned up once. V usage is TRBV5-1 and J usage is TRBJ1-1; no firm D call. This CDR3 is 19 amino acids long. V was shortened by 3 bases and J by 2 bases, with 26 bases between the two germline ends. CDR1 is SGHRS and CDR2 is YFSETQ in the germline V gene. CDR3 region: CASSSGRTSGWAANTEAFF. The CDR3 coding sequence is TGCGCCAGCAGCTCGGGCCGTACCTCAGGTTGGGCTGCTAACACTGAAGCTTTCTTT. The full variable domain, with the rest looked up from reference TRBV5-1 and TRBJ1-1, is KAGVTQTPRYLIKTRGQQVTLSCSPISGHRSVSWYQQTPGQGLQFLFEYFSETQRNKGNFPGRFSGRQFSNSRSEMNVSTLELGDSALYLCASSSGRTSGWAANTEAFFGQGTRLTVV.

The chain couples TRBV25-1 to TRBJ2-7; D gene unclear. V dropped 2 bases and J dropped 3 bases, with 8 bases sitting between them. The germline V gene encodes CDR1 MGHDK and CDR2 SYGVNS. The CDR3 length is 13 residues. This chain's CDR3 is CASSESSIYEQYF. CDR3 DNA sequence: TGTGCCAGCAGTGAAAGCAGTATCTACGAGCAGTACTTC.

A few counts support this clonotype. The chain is built from TRBV28 and TRBJ2-3, with 8 bases fitting TRBD2. Losses at the gene ends were 3 bases for V and 2 bases for J; bases not matched to a gene: 4. The CDR3 loop spans 15 amino acids. Per germline, CDR1 MDHEN and CDR2 SYDVKM. The CDR3 sequence: CASSFERGTTDTQYF. CDR3 bases: TGTGCCAGCAGTTTTGAGCGGGGGACCACAGATACGCAGTATTTT.